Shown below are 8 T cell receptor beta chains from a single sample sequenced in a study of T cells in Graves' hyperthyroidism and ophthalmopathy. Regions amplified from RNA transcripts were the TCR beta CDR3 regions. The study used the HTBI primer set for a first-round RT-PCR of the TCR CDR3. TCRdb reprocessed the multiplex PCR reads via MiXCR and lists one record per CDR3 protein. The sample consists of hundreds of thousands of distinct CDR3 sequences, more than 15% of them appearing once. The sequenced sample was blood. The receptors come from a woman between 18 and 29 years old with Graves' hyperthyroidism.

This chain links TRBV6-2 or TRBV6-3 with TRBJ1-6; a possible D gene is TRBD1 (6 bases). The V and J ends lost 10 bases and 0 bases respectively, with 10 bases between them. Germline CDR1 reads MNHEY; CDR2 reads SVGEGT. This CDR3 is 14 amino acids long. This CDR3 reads CATRDNSYNSPLHF. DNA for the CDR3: TGTGCCACCCGGGACAACTCCTATAATTCACCCCTCCACTTT.

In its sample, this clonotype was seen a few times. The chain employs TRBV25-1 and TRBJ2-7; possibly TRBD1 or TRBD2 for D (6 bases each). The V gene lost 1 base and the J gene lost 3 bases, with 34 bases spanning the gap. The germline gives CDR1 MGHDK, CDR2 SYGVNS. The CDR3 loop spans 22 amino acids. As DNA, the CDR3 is TGTGCCAGCAGTGAATTGAAGGGGGGTGGGGACACAACAATTATTCCCGTCTACGAGCAGTACTTC. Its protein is CASSELKGGGDTTIIPVYEQYF.

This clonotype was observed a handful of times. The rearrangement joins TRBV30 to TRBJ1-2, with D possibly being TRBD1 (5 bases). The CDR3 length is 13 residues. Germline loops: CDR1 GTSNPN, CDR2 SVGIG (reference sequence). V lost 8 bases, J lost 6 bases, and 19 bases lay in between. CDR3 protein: CARGGSRADGYTF. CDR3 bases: TGTGCCCGGGGGGGGAGCCGCGCCGATGGCTACACCTTC.

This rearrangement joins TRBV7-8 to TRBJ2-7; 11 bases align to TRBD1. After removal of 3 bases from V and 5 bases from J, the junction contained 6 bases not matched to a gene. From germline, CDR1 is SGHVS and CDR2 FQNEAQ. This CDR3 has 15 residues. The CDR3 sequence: CASSFRDRGFDEQYF. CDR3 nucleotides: TGTGCCAGCAGCTTCCGGGACAGGGGGTTCGACGAGCAGTACTTC.

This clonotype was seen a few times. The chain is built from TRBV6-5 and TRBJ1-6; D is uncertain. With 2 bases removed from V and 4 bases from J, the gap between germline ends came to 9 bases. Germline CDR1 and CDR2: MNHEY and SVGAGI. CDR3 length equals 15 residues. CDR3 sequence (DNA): TGTGCCAGCAGTTACGGGCGCAATTATAATTCACCCCTCCACTTT. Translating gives CASSYGRNYNSPLHF.

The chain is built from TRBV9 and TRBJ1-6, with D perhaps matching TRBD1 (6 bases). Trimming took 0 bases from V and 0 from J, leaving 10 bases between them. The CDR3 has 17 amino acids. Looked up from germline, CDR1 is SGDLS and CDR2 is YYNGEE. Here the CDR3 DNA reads TGTGCCAGCAGCGTAGGGGACATTCTCTCCTATAATTCACCCCTCCACTTT. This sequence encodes CASSVGDILSYNSPLHF.

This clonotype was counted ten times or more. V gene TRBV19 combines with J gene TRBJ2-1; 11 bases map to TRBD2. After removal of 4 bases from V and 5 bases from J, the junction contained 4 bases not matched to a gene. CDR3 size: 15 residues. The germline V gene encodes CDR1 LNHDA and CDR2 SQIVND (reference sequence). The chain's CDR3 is CASSSRLAGHNEQFF. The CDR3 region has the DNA TGTGCCAGTAGTAGCCGACTAGCGGGGCACAATGAGCAGTTCTTC.

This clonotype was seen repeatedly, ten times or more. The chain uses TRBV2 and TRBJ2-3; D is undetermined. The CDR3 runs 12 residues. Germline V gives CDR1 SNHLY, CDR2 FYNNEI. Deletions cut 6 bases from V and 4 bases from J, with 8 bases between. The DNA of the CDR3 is TGTGCCAGCAGATTACTGCCAGATACGCAGTATTTT. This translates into CASRLLPDTQYF.